Given below is one T cell receptor beta chain in context. The template for TCR beta VDJ and CDR3 sequence profiling was genomic DNA. Via MiXCR, TCRdb re-called the reads, giving one row per CDR3 protein. Seen here are just over 200,000 distinct CDR3 sequences, about 62% observed once, and the top ten hold about 60%. This sample is drawn from a study of CD8+CD57+ T cells in acquired aplastic anemia. Study-level background: Recorded DNA amounts for sorted CD4+ and CD8+ cells had an average of around 3 ug.

V shed 6 bases and J shed 0 bases, with 10 bases lying between them. Germline V gene lookup returns CDR1 LNHNV and CDR2 YYDKDF (reference sequence). This CDR3 is built from 14 residues. Before being chosen for sequencing, patients had shown CD8+CD57+ cell expansion by flow cytometry. Severe acquired aplastic anemia was present in every patient. V is TRBV15 and J is TRBJ2-3; weak D call: TRBD2 (6 bases). The receptor's source is a human donor with aplastic anemia. Sequenced sample: sorted CD4+, CD8+, or CD8+CD57+ T cells (not recorded which) from PBMCs. CDR3 bases: TGTGCCACCAGGTGGGGGGAGAGCACAGATACGCAGTATTTT. Residues: CATRWGESTDTQYF.